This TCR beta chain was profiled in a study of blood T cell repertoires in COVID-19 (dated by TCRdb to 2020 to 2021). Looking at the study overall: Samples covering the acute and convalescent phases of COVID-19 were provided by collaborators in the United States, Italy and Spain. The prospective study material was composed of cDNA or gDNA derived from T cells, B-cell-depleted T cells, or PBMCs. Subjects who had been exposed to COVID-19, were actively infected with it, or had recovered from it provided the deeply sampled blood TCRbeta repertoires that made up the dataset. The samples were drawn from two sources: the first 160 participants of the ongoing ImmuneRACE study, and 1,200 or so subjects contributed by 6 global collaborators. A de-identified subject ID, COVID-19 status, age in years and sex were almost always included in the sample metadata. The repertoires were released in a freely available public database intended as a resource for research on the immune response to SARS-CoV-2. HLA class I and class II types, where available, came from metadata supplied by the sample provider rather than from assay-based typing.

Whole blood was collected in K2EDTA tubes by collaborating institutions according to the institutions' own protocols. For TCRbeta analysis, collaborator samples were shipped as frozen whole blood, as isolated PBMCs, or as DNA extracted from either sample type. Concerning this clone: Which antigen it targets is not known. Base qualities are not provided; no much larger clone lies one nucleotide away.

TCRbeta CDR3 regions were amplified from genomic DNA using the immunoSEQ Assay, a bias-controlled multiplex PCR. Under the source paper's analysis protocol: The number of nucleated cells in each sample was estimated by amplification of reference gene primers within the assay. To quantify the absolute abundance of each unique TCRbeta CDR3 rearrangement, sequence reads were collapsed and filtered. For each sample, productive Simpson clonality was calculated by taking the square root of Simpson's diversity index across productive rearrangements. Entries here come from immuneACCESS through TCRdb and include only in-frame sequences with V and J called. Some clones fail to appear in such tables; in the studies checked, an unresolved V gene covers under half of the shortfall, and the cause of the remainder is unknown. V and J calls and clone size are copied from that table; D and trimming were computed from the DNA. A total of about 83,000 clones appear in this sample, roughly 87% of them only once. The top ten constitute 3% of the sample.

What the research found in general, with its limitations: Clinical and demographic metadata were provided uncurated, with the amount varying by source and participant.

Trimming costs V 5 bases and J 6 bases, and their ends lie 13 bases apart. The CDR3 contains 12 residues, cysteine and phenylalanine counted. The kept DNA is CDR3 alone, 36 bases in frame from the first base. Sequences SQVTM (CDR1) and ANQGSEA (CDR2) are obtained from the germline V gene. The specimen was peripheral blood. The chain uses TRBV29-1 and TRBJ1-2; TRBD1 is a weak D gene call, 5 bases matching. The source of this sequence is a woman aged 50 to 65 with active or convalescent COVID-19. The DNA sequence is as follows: TGCAGCGTTACCAGGGTAGGGGATGGCTACACCTTC. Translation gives CSVTRVGDGYTF. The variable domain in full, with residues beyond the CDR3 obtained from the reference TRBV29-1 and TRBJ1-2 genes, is SAVISQKPSRDICQRGTSLTIQCQVDSQVTMMFWYRQQPGQSLTLIATANQGSEATYESGFVIDKFPISRPNLTFSTLTVSNMSPEDSSIYLCSVTRVGDGYTFGSGTRLTVV.